These T cell receptor beta chains were read from a single sample in a study of blood T cells in healthy people across ages. TCRdb re-analysed the 5' RACE reads in MiXCR, keeping a single row per CDR3 protein. The table shows some 1.5 million distinct CDR3 sequences, with approximately 43% occurring only once. Specimen: blood. The receptors were gathered from a woman aged 18-29 years in good health. Each CDR3 is given with its conserved first and last residue. The D gene is left open where the match is weak. Not all rows give a size; the values are once, few, many and, for expanded clones, a class.

cdr3_aa cdr3_nt clone_size d_call j_call v_call
CAWSVAASGPYEQYF TGTGCCTGGAGTGTAGCTGCCAGCGGACCCTACGAGCAGTACTTC once - TRBJ2-7 TRBV30
CASSYVLAGALEQFF TGTGCCAGCAGTTACGTATTGGCGGGAGCGCTGGAGCAGTTCTTC - TRBD2 TRBJ2-1 TRBV6-2/TRBV6-3
CSAEVTGVVYGYTF TGCAGTGCTGAAGTAACAGGGGTTGTCTATGGCTACACCTTC few TRBD1 TRBJ1-2 TRBV20-1
CSVAYLGQGGYEQYF TGCAGCGTTGCATACTTAGGACAGGGAGGGTACGAGCAGTACTTC - - TRBJ2-7 TRBV29-1
CASRALAGAYEQYF TGTGCCAGCAGGGCACTAGCGGGAGCCTACGAGCAGTACTTC - TRBD2 TRBJ2-7 TRBV6-1
CASKVGAGEKLFF TGCGCCAGCAAAGTTGGGGCAGGTGAAAAACTGTTTTTT - - TRBJ1-4 TRBV5-1
CASSYFGRGPKSTDTQYF TGTGCCAGCAGTTACTTTGGGAGAGGGCCCAAAAGCACAGATACGCAGTATTTT - - TRBJ2-3 TRBV6-2/TRBV6-3
CASSEWDRESDGYTF TGTGCCAGCAGTGAATGGGACAGGGAGAGTGATGGCTACACCTTC - TRBD1 TRBJ1-2 TRBV25-1
CATALGQGAREQYF TGCGCCACCGCCTTGGGACAGGGGGCGCGCGAGCAGTACTTC once TRBD1 TRBJ2-7 TRBV4-3
CASSLGFGGYEQYF TGTGCCAGCAGTTTGGGCTTCGGCGGCTACGAGCAGTACTTC - - TRBJ2-7 TRBV27
CASRQYSTDTQYF TGTGCCAGCCGTCAGTATAGCACAGATACGCAGTATTTT - - TRBJ2-3 TRBV6-2/TRBV6-3
CAITETAPRDYGYTF TGTGCCATCACAGAAACAGCGCCGAGAGACTATGGCTACACCTTC few - TRBJ1-2 TRBV10-3
CSARSGTSELNEQYF TGCAGTGCTAGATCCGGGACTAGCGAACTCAATGAGCAGTACTTC - TRBD2 TRBJ2-7 TRBV20-1
CASSAASGVKQSSYNEQFF TGTGCCAGCAGTGCGGCTAGCGGGGTAAAGCAGAGCTCCTACAATGAGCAGTTCTTC few TRBD2 TRBJ2-1 TRBV25-1
CASSWEGGGAGEQFF TGTGCCAGCAGTTGGGAAGGCGGGGGGGCCGGCGAGCAGTTCTTC few TRBD2 TRBJ2-1 TRBV12-3/TRBV12-4
CASSLLEQDWAYEQYF TGCGCCAGCAGCTTGCTTGAGCAGGACTGGGCTTACGAGCAGTACTTC - - TRBJ2-7 TRBV5-1
CASTFWGVPSFYNEQFF TGTGCCAGCACCTTCTGGGGTGTCCCTAGTTTCTACAATGAGCAGTTCTTC few - TRBJ2-1 TRBV12-3/TRBV12-4
CATSDLGGASTDTQYF TGTGCCACCAGTGATTTAGGAGGGGCCTCCACAGATACGCAGTATTTT - - TRBJ2-3 TRBV24-1
CASSLGPGNNEQYF TGCGCCAGCAGCTTGGGCCCAGGTAACAATGAGCAGTACTTC - - TRBJ2-7 TRBV5-1
CSARGGQPGVETQYF TGCAGTGCTAGAGGAGGCCAGCCCGGGGTAGAGACCCAGTACTTC - - TRBJ2-5 TRBV20-1
CASSLGHPGVNYGYTF TGTGCCAGCAGCTTAGGCCATCCAGGGGTCAACTATGGCTACACCTTC few - TRBJ1-2 TRBV13
CASSQERSSYEQYF TGCGCCAGCAGCCAAGAAAGATCGTCCTACGAGCAGTACTTC - - TRBJ2-7 TRBV4-1
CSARSGQVLSYEQYF TGCAGTGCTAGAAGCGGGCAGGTCCTCTCCTACGAGCAGTACTTC - - TRBJ2-7 TRBV20-1
CASRSSGGANYGYTF TGTGCCAGCAGGTCCTCGGGGGGCGCTAACTATGGCTACACCTTC - - TRBJ1-2 TRBV6-5
CASSFLGLGSTDTQYF TGTGCCAGCAGTTTCCTGGGGTTAGGCAGCACAGATACGCAGTATTTT - - TRBJ2-3 TRBV7-2
CSARDASQGEQETQYF TGCAGTGCTAGAGATGCGTCGCAGGGGGAGCAAGAGACCCAGTACTTC - TRBD1 TRBJ2-5 TRBV20-1
CATSDPRAVQETQYF TGTGCCACCAGTGACCCCCGGGCCGTCCAAGAGACCCAGTACTTC few - TRBJ2-5 TRBV24-1
CASSLDRATSNYGYTF TGTGCCAGCAGCTTAGACAGGGCCACCTCTAACTATGGCTACACCTTC - - TRBJ1-2 TRBV7-8
CASSSATGVNQPQHF TGTGCCAGCAGCTCAGCCACAGGGGTCAATCAGCCCCAGCATTTT - TRBD1 TRBJ1-5 TRBV7-8
CASSYRDRGGEQYF TGCGCCAGCAGCTACCGGGACCGGGGAGGCGAGCAGTACTTC - - TRBJ2-7 TRBV4-3
CATSVKDDNEQYF TGTGCCACCAGTGTTAAGGACGACAATGAGCAGTACTTC - - TRBJ2-7 TRBV10-3
CASSYKRDTQYF TGTGCCAGCAGTTATAAGAGAGATACGCAGTATTTT few - TRBJ2-3 TRBV6-2/TRBV6-3
CASSLAGHEVPAGRRYEQYF TGTGCCAGCAGTTTAGCGGGACATGAAGTACCAGCGGGAAGGAGGTACGAGCAGTACTTC - - TRBJ2-7 TRBV12-3/TRBV12-4
CASSSLISGTDTQYF TGTGCCAGCAGCTCACTTATAAGTGGCACAGATACGCAGTATTTT - - TRBJ2-3 TRBV9
CASQQQGAYEQYF TGTGCCAGCCAACAACAGGGGGCCTACGAGCAGTACTTC - TRBD1 TRBJ2-7 TRBV6-1
CATRTGGADTQYF TGTGCCACTCGGACAGGGGGCGCAGATACGCAGTATTTT - TRBD1 TRBJ2-3 TRBV2
CASSQDLGNQPQHF TGCGCCAGCAGCCAAGATCTAGGCAATCAGCCCCAGCATTTT many - TRBJ1-5 TRBV4-3
CSVGAGTGDQETQYF TGCAGCGTTGGGGCGGGGACAGGGGACCAAGAGACCCAGTACTTC - TRBD1 TRBJ2-5 TRBV29-1
CASGQDQPQHF TGTGCCAGCGGGCAGGATCAGCCCCAGCATTTT few - TRBJ1-5 TRBV6-2/TRBV6-3
CASSFRTSGRNYEQYF TGTGCCAGCAGCTTCCGGACTAGCGGGAGAAACTACGAGCAGTACTTC few TRBD2 TRBJ2-7 TRBV11-2
CASTKGVTSRTDTQYF TGTGCCAGCACCAAAGGGGTCACCTCTCGCACAGATACGCAGTATTTT - - TRBJ2-3 TRBV11-2
CASSLVPGVIYEQFF TGTGCCAGCAGCTTAGTCCCAGGGGTTATTTATGAGCAGTTCTTC many - TRBJ2-1 TRBV7-9
CASSYSGHSSYEQYF TGTGCCAGCAGTTACAGTGGACACAGCTCCTACGAGCAGTACTTC few - TRBJ2-7 TRBV6-5
CASSTYRVLNEKLFF TGTGCCAGCAGCACCTACAGGGTTTTGAATGAAAAACTGTTTTTT - - TRBJ1-4 TRBV21-1
CSANEGTNYGYTF TGCAGTGCTAACGAGGGAACTAACTATGGCTACACCTTC - - TRBJ1-2 TRBV20-1
CASSQGLRGSEAFF TGTGCCAGCAGCCAAGGTTTACGCGGAAGTGAAGCTTTCTTT - - TRBJ1-1 TRBV4-2
CASSGSGGAYNEQYF TGTGCCAGCAGTGGGAGCGGGGGGGCCTACAATGAGCAGTACTTC - TRBD2 TRBJ2-7 TRBV6-5
CASSASGSTDGYTF TGTGCCAGCAGTGCCTCCGGGTCCACAGATGGCTACACCTTC - - TRBJ1-2 TRBV12-3/TRBV12-4
CAISESGLSNQPQHF TGTGCCATCAGTGAGTCGGGACTGAGCAATCAGCCCCAGCATTTT many - TRBJ1-5 TRBV10-3
CSVDLGVGETQYF TGCAGCGTTGACTTGGGCGTCGGGGAGACCCAGTACTTC many - TRBJ2-5 TRBV29-1
CASRWHEEETQYF TGTGCCAGTAGATGGCATGAAGAAGAGACCCAGTACTTC - - TRBJ2-5 TRBV19